This paragraph reports one TCR beta chain. Its antigen is currently unknown. Produced via immunoSEQ multiplex PCR; TCRdb's table is partial and in-frame only. The table has about 140,000 clones, 80% to 95% seen once. This entry belongs to a study of T cell responses to AZD1222 COVID-19 vaccine. Study outcomes and limitations: Most donors were white British, females outnumbered males, and clonal diversity was possibly underestimated. The study reported that nearly half of spike-specific TCRs target unmutated variant regions.

The V end lost 0 bases, the J end lost 4 bases, and 10 bases lay between the germline ends. Germline CDR1 and CDR2: SGHRS and YFSETQ. The CDR3 runs to 15 residues. The rearrangement joins TRBV5-1 to TRBJ2-2; perhaps TRBD1 as D (5 bases). Sequences were derived from peripheral blood, sampled on day 0 of MenACWY control vaccination. This receptor was taken from an adult in good health. The CDR3: CASSLGQLGTGELFF. CDR3 coding DNA: TGCGCCAGCAGCTTGGGACAGCTGGGCACCGGGGAGCTGTTTTTT.